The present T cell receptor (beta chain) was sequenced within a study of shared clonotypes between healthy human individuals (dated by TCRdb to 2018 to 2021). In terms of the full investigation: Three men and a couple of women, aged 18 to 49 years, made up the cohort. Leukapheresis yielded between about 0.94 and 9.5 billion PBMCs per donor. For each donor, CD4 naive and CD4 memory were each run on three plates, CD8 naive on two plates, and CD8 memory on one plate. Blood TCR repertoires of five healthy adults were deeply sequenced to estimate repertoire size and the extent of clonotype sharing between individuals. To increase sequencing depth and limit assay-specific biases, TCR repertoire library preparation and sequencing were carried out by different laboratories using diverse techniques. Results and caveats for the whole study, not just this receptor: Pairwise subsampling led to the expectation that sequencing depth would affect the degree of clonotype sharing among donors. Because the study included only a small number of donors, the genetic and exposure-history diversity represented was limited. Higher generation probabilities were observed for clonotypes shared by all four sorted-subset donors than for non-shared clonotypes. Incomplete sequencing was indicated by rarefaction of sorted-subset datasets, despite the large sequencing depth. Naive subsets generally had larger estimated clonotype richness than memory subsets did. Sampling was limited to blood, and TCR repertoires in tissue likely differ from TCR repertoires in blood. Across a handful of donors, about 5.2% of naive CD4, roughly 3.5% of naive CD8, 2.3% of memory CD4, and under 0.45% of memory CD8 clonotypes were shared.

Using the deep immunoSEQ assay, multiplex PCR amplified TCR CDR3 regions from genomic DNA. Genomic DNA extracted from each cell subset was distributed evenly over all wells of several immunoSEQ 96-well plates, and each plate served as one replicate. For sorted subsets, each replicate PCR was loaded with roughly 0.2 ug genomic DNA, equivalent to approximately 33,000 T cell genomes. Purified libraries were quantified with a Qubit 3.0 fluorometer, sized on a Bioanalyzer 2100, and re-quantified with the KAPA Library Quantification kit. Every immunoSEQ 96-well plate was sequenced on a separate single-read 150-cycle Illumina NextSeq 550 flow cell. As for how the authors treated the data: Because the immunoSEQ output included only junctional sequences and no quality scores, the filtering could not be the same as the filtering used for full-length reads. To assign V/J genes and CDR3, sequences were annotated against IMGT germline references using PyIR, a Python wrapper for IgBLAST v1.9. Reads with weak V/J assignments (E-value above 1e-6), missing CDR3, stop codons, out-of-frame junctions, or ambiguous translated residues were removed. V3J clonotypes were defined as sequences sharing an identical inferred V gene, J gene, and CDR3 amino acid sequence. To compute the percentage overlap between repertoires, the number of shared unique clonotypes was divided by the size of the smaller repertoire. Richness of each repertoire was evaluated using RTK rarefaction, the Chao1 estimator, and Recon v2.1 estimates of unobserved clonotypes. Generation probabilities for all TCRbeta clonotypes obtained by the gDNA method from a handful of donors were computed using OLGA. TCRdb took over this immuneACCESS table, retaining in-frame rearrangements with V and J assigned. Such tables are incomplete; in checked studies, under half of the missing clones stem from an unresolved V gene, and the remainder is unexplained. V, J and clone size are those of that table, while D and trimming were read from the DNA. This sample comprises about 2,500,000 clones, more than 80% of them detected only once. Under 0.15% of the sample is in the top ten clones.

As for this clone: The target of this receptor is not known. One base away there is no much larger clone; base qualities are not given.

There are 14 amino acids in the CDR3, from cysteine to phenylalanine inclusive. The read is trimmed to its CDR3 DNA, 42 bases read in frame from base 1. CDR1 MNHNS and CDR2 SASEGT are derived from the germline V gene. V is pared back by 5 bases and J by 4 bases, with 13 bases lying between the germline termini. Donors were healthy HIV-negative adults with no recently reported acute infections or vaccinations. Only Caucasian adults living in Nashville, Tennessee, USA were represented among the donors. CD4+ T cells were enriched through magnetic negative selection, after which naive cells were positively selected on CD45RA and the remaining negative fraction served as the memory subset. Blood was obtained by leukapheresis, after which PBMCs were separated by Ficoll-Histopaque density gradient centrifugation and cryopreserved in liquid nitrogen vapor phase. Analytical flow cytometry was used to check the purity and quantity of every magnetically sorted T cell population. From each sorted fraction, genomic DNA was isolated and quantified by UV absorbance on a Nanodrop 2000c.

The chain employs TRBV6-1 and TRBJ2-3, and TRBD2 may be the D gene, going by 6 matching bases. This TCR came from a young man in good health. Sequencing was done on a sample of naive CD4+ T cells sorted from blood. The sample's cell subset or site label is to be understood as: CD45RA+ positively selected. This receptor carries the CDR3 CASSPRGKSDTQYF. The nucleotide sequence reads TGTGCCAGCAGTCCCCGCGGGAAGTCAGATACGCAGTATTTT.